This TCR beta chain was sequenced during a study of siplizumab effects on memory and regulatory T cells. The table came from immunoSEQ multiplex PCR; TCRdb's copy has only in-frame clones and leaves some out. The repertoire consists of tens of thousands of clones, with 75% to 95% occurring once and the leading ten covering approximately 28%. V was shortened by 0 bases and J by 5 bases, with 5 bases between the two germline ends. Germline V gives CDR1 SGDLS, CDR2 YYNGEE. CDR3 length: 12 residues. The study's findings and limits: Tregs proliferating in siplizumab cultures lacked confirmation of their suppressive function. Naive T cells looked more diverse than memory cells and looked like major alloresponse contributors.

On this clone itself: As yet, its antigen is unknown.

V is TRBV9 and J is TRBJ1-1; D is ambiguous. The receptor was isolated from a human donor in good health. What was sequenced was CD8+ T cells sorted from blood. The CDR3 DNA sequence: TGTGCCAGCAGCGTAGGGGCGACTGAAGCTTTCTTT. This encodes CASSVGATEAFF.